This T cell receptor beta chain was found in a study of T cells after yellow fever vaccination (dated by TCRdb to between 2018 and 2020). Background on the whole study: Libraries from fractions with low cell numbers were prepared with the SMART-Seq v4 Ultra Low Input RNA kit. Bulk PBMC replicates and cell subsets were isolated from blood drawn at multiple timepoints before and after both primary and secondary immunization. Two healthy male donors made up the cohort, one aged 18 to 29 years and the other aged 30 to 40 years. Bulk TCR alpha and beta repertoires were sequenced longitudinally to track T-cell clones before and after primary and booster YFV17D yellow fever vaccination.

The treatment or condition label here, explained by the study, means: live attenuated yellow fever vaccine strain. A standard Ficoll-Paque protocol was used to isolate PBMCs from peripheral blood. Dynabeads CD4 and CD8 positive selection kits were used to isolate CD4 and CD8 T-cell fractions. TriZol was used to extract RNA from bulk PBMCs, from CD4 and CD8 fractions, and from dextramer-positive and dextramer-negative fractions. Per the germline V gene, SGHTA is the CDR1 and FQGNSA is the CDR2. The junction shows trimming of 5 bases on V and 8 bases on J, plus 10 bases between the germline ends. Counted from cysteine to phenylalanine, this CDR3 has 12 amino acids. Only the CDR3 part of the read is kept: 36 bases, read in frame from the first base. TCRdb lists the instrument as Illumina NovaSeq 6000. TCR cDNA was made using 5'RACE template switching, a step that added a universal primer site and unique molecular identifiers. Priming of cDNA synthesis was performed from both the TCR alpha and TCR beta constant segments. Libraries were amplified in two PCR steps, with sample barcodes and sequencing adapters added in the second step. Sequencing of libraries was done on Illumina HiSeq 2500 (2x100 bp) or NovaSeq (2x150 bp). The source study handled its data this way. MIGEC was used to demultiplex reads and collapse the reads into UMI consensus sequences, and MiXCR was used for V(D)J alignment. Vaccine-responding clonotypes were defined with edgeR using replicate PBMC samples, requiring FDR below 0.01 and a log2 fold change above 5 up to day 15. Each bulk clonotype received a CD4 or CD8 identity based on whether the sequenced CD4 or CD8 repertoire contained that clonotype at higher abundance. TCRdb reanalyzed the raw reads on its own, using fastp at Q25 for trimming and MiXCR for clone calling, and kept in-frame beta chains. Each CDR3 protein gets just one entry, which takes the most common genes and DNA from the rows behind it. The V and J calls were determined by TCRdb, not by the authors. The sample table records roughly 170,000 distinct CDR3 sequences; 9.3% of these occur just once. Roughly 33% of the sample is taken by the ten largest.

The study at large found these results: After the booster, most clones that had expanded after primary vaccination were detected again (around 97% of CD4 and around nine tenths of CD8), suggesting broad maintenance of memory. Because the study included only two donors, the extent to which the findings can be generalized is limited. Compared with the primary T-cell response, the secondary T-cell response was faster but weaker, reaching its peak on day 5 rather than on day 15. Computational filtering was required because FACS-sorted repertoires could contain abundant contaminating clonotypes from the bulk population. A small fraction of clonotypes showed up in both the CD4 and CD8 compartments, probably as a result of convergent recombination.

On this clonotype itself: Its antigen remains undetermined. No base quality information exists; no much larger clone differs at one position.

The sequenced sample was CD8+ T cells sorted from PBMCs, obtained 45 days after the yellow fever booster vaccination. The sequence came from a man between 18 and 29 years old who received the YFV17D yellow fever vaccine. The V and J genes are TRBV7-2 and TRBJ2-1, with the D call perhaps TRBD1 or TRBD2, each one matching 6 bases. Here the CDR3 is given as CASSRGAYEQFF. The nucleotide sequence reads TGTGCCAGCAGCAGGGGGGCGTATGAGCAGTTCTTC.